The rows below give T cell receptor beta chains drawn from one sample of a study of T cell responses to AZD1222 COVID-19 vaccine. Produced via immunoSEQ multiplex PCR; TCRdb's table is partial and in-frame only. The sample lists tens of thousands of clones, about nine tenths occurring once. This specimen consisted of peripheral blood, obtained on day 0 of AZD1222 vaccination. These receptors came from an adult in good health. Each CDR3 is given with its conserved first and last residue. A D gene is named only where the DNA matches it firmly. Only some rows state a clone size, as once, few, many or a class for expanded clones.

>NA|NA|TRBJ1-1|TRBV12-3/TRBV12-4
TGTGCCAGCAGTTTGAGTTATCGGACTGAAGCTTTCTTT
CASSLSYRTEAFF
>NA|NA|TRBJ2-1|TRBV7-9
TGTGCCAGCAGCCAGGGACCGGGGTTTCTCAATGAGCAGTTCTTC
CASSQGPGFLNEQFF
>NA|NA|TRBJ1-1|TRBV24-1
TGTGCCACCAAAGATAGCGGGAAGGGGACTGAAGCTTTCTTT
CATKDSGKGTEAFF
>NA|NA|TRBJ1-1|TRBV10-3
TGTGCCATCAGTGAGTCAGGGGGGCGAGAGACTGAAGCTTTCTTT
CAISESGGRETEAFF
>NA|NA|TRBJ1-5|TRBV21-1
TGTGCCAGCAGCAAAGGGGATAGGGGCAATCAGCCCCAGCATTTT
CASSKGDRGNQPQHF
>TRBD1|NA|TRBJ2-3|TRBV20-1
TGCAGTGCTACTGACAGGGTTCAAACAACAGATACGCAGTATTTT
CSATDRVQTTDTQYF
>NA|NA|TRBJ2-7|TRBV11-3
TGTGCCAGCAGCCCCCCGGGACTTCGCTACGAGCAGTACTTC
CASSPPGLRYEQYF
>TRBD1|NA|TRBJ1-5|TRBV7-2
TGTGCCAGCAGTCGAGGGGACAGGGGGCATAATCAGCCCCAGCATTTT
CASSRGDRGHNQPQHF
>NA|NA|TRBJ1-5|TRBV27
TGTGCCAGCAGTTTATGGGGGGACAGCAATCAGCCCCAGCATTTT
CASSLWGDSNQPQHF
>NA|NA|TRBJ1-5|TRBV2
TGTGCCAGCCGTGAGCCGGGGGGGGTGAATCAGCCCCAGCATTTT
CASREPGGVNQPQHF
>NA|NA|TRBJ1-2|TRBV28
TGTGCCAGCAGTTCCATAAGGCGGCGGAACAACTATGGCTACACCTTC
CASSSIRRRNNYGYTF
>NA|few|TRBJ1-5|TRBV14
TGTGCCAGCAGCCAAGCGGTAGGGGGGCCCCAGCATTTT
CASSQAVGGPQHF
>NA|few|TRBJ1-4|TRBV4-1
TGCGCCAGCAGCCAAGTTGCAACTAATGAAAAACTGTTTTTT
CASSQVATNEKLFF
>NA|NA|TRBJ1-1|TRBV9
TGTGCCAGCAGCCCCCTGGGAGGGACGAACACTGAAGCTTTCTTT
CASSPLGGTNTEAFF
>NA|NA|TRBJ1-1|TRBV13
TGTGCCAGCAGCTTAGAAGGGGGAGGGAGGACTGAAGCTTTCTTT
CASSLEGGGRTEAFF
>TRBD2|once|TRBJ2-5|TRBV2
TGTGCCACCCAGAGCGGGGGCTTAGAGACCCAGTACTTC
CATQSGGLETQYF
>NA|NA|TRBJ2-1|TRBV7-9
TGTGCCAGCAGCTTAGGTACCTCCGGGAACAGGCTGACCAATGAGCAGTTCTTC
CASSLGTSGNRLTNEQFF
>TRBD1|NA|TRBJ2-1|TRBV10-1
TGCGCCAGCAGTGAGGGCCTGACAGGGCGGCAGGACAATGAGCAGTTCTTC
CASSEGLTGRQDNEQFF
>NA|NA|TRBJ1-1|TRBV7-9
TGTGCCAGCAGCTTTCAACCGACCGGAATGAACACTGAAGCTTTCTTT
CASSFQPTGMNTEAFF
>NA|NA|TRBJ1-6|TRBV2
TGTGCCAGCACGGGGGCGAGCTCCTATAATTCACCCCTCCACTTT
CASTGASSYNSPLHF
>TRBD1|NA|TRBJ1-2|TRBV18
TGTGCCAGCTCACCGAGCGGGACAGCCGGCTACACCTTC
CASSPSGTAGYTF
>NA|NA|TRBJ1-2|TRBV19
TGTGCCAGGGAGGGAGCCAACTATGGCTACACCTTC
CAREGANYGYTF
>TRBD2|NA|TRBJ2-3|TRBV2
TGTGCCATCCTACCCGGGCGGGGGGCCCAAAGTTCCACAGATACGCAGTATTTT
CAILPGRGAQSSTDTQYF
>NA|NA|TRBJ1-6|TRBV20-1
TGCAGTGCTAGTGGGCAGGGCTCACCCCTCCACTTT
CSASGQGSPLHF
>NA|NA|TRBJ2-3|TRBV4-3
TGCGCCAGCAGCCAAGACCGGGTAGTCGGACCTAACACAGATACGCAGTATTTT
CASSQDRVVGPNTDTQYF
>NA|NA|TRBJ1-1|TRBV3-1/TRBV3-2
TGTGCCAGCAGCCGAAGAGAGAACACTGAAGCTTTCTTT
CASSRRENTEAFF
>NA|NA|TRBJ1-1|TRBV11-2
TGTGCCACCCTATCCTGGGAAACTGAAGCTTTCTTT
CATLSWETEAFF
>NA|few|TRBJ1-1|TRBV19
TGTGCCAGTAGTATGAAGGGAGGGACTGAAGCTTTCTTT
CASSMKGGTEAFF
>TRBD2|NA|TRBJ2-7|TRBV2
TGTGCCAGCTTCACCACTAGCGGGAGGAGCTCCTACGAGCAGTACTTC
CASFTTSGRSSYEQYF
>NA|NA|TRBJ2-7|TRBV5-5
TGTGCCAGCAGCCCGAGGGTGTCCACCTACGAGCAGTACTTC
CASSPRVSTYEQYF
>NA|NA|TRBJ1-2|TRBV30
TGTGCCTGGAGTGGTCCCAGCCAAGCTAACTATGGCTACACCTTC
CAWSGPSQANYGYTF
>NA|NA|TRBJ2-5|TRBV5-1
TGCGCCAGCAGCTTGAGGACGGATCAAGAGACCCAGTACTTC
CASSLRTDQETQYF
>NA|NA|TRBJ2-5|TRBV12-3/TRBV12-4
TGTGCCAGCAGTTTCCGGGAGACCCAGTACTTC
CASSFRETQYF
>NA|NA|TRBJ1-2|TRBV5-5
TGTGCCAGCAGCTTGTTGGGGGACCGGGATTTGCGGACCTATGGCTACACCTTC
CASSLLGDRDLRTYGYTF
>TRBD1|NA|TRBJ1-2|TRBV7-9
TGTGCCAGCAGCTTATCGCCGAGGGACAGCGCTAACTATGGCTACACCTTC
CASSLSPRDSANYGYTF
>TRBD2|NA|TRBJ2-1|TRBV7-8
TGTGCCAGCAGGTCTGGACTAGGGGTTCCCCACAATGAGCAGTTCTTC
CASRSGLGVPHNEQFF
>NA|few|TRBJ1-6|TRBV19
TGTGCCAGTAGGAATCCGTACAGGGCTGGCGGAAATTCACCCCTCCACTTT
CASRNPYRAGGNSPLHF
>NA|NA|TRBJ1-1|TRBV5-1
TGCGCCAGCAGCTTGATTCAGGCATTGAACACTGAAGCTTTCTTT
CASSLIQALNTEAFF
>TRBD2|NA|TRBJ2-1|TRBV2
TGTGCCAGCAGGCCCTCCCCAGCGGGGGGGCTCGGGGTTGAGCAGTTCTTC
CASRPSPAGGLGVEQFF
>TRBD1|NA|TRBJ2-3|TRBV5-8
TGTGCCAGCAGCCCGAGGGACAGTTATACGCAGTATTTT
CASSPRDSYTQYF
>NA|NA|TRBJ1-4|TRBV7-6
TGTGCCAGCAGCCCACGGGAAGGGTTCGGGGAAAAACTGTTTTTT
CASSPREGFGEKLFF